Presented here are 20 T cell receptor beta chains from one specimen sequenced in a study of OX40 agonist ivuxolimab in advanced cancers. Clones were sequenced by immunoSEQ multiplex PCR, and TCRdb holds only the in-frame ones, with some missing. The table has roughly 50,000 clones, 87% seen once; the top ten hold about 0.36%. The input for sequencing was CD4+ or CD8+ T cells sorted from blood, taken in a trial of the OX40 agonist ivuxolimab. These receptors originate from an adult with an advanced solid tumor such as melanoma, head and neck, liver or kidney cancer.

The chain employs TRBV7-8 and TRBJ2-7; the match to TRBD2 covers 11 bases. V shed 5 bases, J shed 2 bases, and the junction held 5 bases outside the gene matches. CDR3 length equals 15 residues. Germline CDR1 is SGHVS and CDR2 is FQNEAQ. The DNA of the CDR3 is TGTGCCAGCAGCGAAGGGACTAGCGGTACCTACGAGCAGTACTTC. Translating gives CASSEGTSGTYEQYF.

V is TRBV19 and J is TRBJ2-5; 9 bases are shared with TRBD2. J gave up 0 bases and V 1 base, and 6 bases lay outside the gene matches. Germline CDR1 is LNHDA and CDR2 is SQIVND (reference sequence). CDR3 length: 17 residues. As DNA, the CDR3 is TGTGCCAGTAGTATAGGGCTTACTAGCGGGCACCAAGAGACCCAGTACTTC. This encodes CASSIGLTSGHQETQYF.

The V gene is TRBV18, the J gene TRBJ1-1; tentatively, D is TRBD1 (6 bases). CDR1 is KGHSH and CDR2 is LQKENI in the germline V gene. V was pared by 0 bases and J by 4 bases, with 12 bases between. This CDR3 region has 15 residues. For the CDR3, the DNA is TGTGCCAGCTCACCACCCCTCAGGGGAGGCACTGAAGCTTTCTTT. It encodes CASSPPLRGGTEAFF.

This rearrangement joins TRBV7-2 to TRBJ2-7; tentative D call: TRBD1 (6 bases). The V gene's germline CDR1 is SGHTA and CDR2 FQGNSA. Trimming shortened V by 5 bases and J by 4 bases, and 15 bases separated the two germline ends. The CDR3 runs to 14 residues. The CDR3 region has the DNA TGTGCCAGCAGCATGACAGGTCCTGGGTACGAGCAGTACTTC. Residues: CASSMTGPGYEQYF.

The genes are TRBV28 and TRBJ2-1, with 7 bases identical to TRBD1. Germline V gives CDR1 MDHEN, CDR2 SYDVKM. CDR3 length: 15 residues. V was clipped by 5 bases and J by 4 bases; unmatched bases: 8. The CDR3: CASSEDRDRYNEQFF. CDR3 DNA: TGTGCCAGCAGTGAAGACAGGGATCGGTACAATGAGCAGTTCTTC.

This CDR3 reads CASSDIQASSYEQYF. The CDR3 bases are TGTGCCAGCAGTGACATACAGGCTAGCTCCTACGAGCAGTACTTC. This chain connects TRBV28 to TRBJ2-7; D perhaps matches TRBD1 (5 bases). Germline V CDR1 and CDR2: MDHEN, SYDVKM. The CDR3 is 15 amino acids. Trimming took 5 bases from V and 0 from J, leaving 14 bases between them.

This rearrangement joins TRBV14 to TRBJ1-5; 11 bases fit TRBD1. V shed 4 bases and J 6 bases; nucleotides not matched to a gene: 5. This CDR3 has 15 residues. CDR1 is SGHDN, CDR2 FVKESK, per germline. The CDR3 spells CASSRGQGGSQPQHF. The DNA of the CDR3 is TGTGCCAGCAGCCGGGGACAGGGGGGAAGTCAGCCCCAGCATTTT.

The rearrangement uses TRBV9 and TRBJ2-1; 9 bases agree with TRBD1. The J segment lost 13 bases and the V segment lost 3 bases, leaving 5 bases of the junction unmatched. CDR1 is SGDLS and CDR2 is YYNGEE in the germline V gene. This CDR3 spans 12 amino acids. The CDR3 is CASSGRTGGQFF. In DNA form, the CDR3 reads TGTGCCAGCAGCGGAAGAACAGGGGGCCAGTTCTTC.

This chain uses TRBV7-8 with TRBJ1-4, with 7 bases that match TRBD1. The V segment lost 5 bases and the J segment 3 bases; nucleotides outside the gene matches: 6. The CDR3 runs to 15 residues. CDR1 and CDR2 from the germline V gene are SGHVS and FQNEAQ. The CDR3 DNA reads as TGTGCCAGCAGCCGCGGGGACAGCGCTAATGAAAAACTGTTTTTT. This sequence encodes CASSRGDSANEKLFF.

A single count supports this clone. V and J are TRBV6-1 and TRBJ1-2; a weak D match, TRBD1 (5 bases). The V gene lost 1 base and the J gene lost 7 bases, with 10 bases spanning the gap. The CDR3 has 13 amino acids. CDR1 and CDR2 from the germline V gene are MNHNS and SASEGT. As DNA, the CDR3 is TGTGCCAGCAGTGAAGATCCCAGGGCTGGCTACACCTTC. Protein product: CASSEDPRAGYTF.

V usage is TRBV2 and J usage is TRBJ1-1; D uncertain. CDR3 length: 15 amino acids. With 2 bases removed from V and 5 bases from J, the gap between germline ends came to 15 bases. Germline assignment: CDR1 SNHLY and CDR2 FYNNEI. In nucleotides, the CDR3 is TGTGCCAGCAGTGAATCTCGGGGTTTGGGGACTGAAGCTTTCTTT. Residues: CASSESRGLGTEAFF.

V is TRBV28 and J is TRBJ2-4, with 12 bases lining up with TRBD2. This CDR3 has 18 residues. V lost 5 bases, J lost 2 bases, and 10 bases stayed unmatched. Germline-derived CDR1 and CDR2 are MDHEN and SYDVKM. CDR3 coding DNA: TGTGCCAGCAGTCCCCATCTAGCGGGAGGGCGAACCAAAAACATTCAGTACTTC. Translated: CASSPHLAGGRTKNIQYF.

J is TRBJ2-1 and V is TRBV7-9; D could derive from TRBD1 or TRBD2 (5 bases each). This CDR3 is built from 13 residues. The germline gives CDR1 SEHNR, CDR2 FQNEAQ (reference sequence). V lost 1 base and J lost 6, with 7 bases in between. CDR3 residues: CASSLGGTNEQFF. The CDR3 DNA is TGTGCCAGCAGCTTAGGAGGGACCAATGAGCAGTTCTTC.

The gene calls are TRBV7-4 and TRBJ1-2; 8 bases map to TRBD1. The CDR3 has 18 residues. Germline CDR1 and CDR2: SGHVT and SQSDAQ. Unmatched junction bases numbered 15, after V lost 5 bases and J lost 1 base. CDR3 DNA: TGTGCCAGCAGCCCACCGAGGGGACAGGAGAACTTTAACTATGGCTACACCTTC. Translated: CASSPPRGQENFNYGYTF.

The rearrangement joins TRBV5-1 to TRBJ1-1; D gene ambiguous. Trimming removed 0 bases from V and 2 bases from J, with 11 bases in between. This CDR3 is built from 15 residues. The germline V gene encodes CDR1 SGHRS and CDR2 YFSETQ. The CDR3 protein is CASSLALQANTEAFF. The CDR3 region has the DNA TGCGCCAGCAGCTTGGCCCTCCAGGCTAACACTGAAGCTTTCTTT.

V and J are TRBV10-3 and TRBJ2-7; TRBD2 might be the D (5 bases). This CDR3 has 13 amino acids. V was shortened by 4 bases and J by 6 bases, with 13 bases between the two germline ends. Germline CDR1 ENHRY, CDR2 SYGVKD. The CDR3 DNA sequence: TGTGCCATCAGTGCCGGGATCGAAGCCGAGCAGTACTTC. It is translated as CAISAGIEAEQYF.

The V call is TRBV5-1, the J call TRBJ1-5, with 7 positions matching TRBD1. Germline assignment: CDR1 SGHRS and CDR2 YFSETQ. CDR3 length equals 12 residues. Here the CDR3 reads CVQGQLTQPQHF. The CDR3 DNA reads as TGCGTGCAGGGACAGCTCACTCAGCCCCAGCATTTT.

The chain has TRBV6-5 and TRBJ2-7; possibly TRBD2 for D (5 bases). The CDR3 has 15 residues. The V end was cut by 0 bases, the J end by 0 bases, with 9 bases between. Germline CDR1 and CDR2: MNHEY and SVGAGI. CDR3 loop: CASSYSLGSSYEQYF. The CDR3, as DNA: TGTGCCAGCAGTTACTCTTTAGGGAGCTCCTACGAGCAGTACTTC.

The CDR3, as DNA: TGTGCCAGCAGTGACAGGGTCGGCGAGCAGTACTTC. Translated, it gives CASSDRVGEQYF. The chain employs TRBV6-1 and TRBJ2-7, with D perhaps TRBD1 (5 bases). The CDR3 length is 12 residues. V was shortened by 3 bases and J by 6 bases, with 9 bases between the two germline ends. Germline V CDR1 and CDR2: MNHNS, SASEGT.

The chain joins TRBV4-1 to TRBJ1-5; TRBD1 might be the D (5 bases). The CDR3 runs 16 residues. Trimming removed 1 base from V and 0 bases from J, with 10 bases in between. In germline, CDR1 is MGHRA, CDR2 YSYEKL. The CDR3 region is CASSQGADNSNQPQHF. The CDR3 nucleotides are TGCGCCAGCAGCCAAGGTGCGGACAATAGCAATCAGCCCCAGCATTTT.